This TCR beta chain appears in the sequencing data of a study of cytomegalovirus exposure and HLA in healthy donors. A note on this clone: Its antigen is unidentified.

The data were produced by immunoSEQ multiplex PCR, yet TCRdb's version contains in-frame clones alone and is incomplete. Seen here are under 200,000 clones, roughly 81% observed once, and the top ten hold around 1.3%. V gave up 4 bases and J gave up 7 bases, with 19 bases separating them. Germline values: CDR1 GTSNPN, CDR2 SVGIG (reference sequence). The CDR3 covers 14 residues. Notes on the study in general: There were some 150 TCR beta chains listed as cytomegalovirus-associated.

This chain uses TRBV30 with TRBJ2-5, with TRBD2 as a possible D gene (6 bases). This TCR was recovered from a woman aged 25 to 39 in good health and CMV-seronegative. Sequenced material: PBMCs. CDR3: CAWKGRGSLRTQYF. The CDR3 coding sequence is TGTGCCTGGAAGGGGCGGGGCTCCCTCCGGACCCAGTACTTC.